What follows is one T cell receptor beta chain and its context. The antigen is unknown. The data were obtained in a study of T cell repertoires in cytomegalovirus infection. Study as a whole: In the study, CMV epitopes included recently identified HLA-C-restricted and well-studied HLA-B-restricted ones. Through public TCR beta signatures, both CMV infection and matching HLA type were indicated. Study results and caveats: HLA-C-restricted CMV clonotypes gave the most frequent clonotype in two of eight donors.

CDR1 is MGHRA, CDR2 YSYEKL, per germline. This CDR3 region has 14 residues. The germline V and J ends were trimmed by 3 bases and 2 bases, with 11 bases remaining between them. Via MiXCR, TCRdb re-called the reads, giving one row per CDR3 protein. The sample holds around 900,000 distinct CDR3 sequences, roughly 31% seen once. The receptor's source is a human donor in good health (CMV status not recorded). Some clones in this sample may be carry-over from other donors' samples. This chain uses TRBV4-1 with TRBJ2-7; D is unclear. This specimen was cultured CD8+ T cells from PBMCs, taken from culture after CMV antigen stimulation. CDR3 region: CASSQGLRTYEQYF. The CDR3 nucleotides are TGCGCCAGCAGCCAGGGTCTAAGGACCTACGAGCAGTACTTC.